What follows are 15 T cell receptor beta chains derived from one specimen sequenced in a study of shared clonotypes between healthy human individuals (TCRdb year 2020). The library came from the immunoSEQ multiplex PCR assay. Drawn from immuneACCESS, this table holds only the in-frame rearrangements with V and J called that TCRdb kept. Clones are partly lost; checked studies trace under half to an unresolved V gene and leave the rest unexplained. This sample has around 600,000 clones in its table, and 85% to 95% of those were observed once. The ten largest clones take up approximately 0.11% of the sample. CD8 naive samples were obtained by positive selection for CCR7 among CD45RO-negative cells, yielding a CD45RA+CCR7+ population from which TemRA cells were excluded. The sample consisted of naive CD8+ T cells sorted from blood. In the paper's terms, the cell subset or site label means: CD45RA+CCR7+. These receptors all come from a woman aged 25 to 39 in good health.

V is TRBV4-2 and J is TRBJ2-5; no reliable D call. The V and J ends lost 0 bases and 4 bases respectively, with 18 bases between them. This CDR3 contains 17 residues. CDR1 is LGHNA and CDR2 is YNFKEQ in the germline V gene. The CDR3 here is CASSQELRVTRGETQYF. DNA for the CDR3: TGTGCCAGCAGCCAAGAGCTGCGAGTTACGCGAGGAGAGACCCAGTACTTC.

The chain uses TRBV11-2 and TRBJ2-7; TRBD1 is a possible D gene (6 bases). Per germline, CDR1 SGHAT and CDR2 FQNNGV. The CDR3 contains 15 residues. Trimming removed 2 bases from V and 5 bases from J, with 16 bases in between. CDR3 coding DNA: TGTGCCAGCAGCTTAAAGTGGGGGCTCCACGACGAGCAGTACTTC. Amino acids: CASSLKWGLHDEQYF. The variable domain in full, completed from reference TRBV11-2 and TRBJ2-7, reads EAGVAQSPRYKIIEKRQSVAFWCNPISGHATLYWYQQILGQGPKLLIQFQNNGVVDDSQLPKDRFSAERLKGVDSTLKIQPAKLEDSAVYLCASSLKWGLHDEQYFGPGTRLTVT.

This chain links TRBV16 with TRBJ2-1; 10 bases fit TRBD2. The CDR3 spans 17 residues. V dropped 0 bases and J dropped 2; count of bases not matched to a gene: 4. The germline gives CDR1 KGHSY, CDR2 FQNENV. The CDR3 DNA sequence: TGTGCCAGCAGCCAATCCTTAACTAGCGGGACCTACAATGAGCAGTTCTTC. This codes for CASSQSLTSGTYNEQFF. The variable domain in full, with the rest retrieved from reference TRBV16 and TRBJ2-1, is GEEVAQTPKHLVRGEGQKAKLYCAPIKGHSYVFWYQQVLKNEFKFLISFQNENVFDETGMPKERFSAKCLPNSPCSLEIQATKLEDSAVYFCASSQSLTSGTYNEQFFGPGTRLTVL.

The chain couples TRBV5-8 to TRBJ2-7; D might be TRBD1 (5 bases). Germline V gene data show CDR1 as SGHTS and CDR2 as YDEGEE. This CDR3 region has 14 residues. Trimming left V 0 bases short and J 4 bases short, with 11 bases between. In DNA form, the CDR3 reads TGTGCCAGCAGCTTGGCCGACAGCCTATACGAGCAGTACTTC. It encodes CASSLADSLYEQYF.

V usage is TRBV14 and J usage is TRBJ2-1; D may be TRBD2 (5 bases). The CDR3 is 15 residues long. Germline CDR1 reads SGHDN; CDR2 reads FVKESK. The germline V and J ends were trimmed by 1 base and 9 bases, with 16 bases remaining between them. CDR3 loop: CASSQVGLPGSEQFF. CDR3 DNA sequence: TGTGCCAGCAGCCAAGTAGGACTCCCTGGGAGTGAGCAGTTCTTC.

The chain employs TRBV30 and TRBJ2-7, with TRBD2 matching over 13 bases. Trimming cost V 2 bases and J 4 bases; bases outside gene matches: 8. This CDR3 is built from 16 residues. Per germline, CDR1 GTSNPN and CDR2 SVGIG (reference sequence). CDR3 sequence: CAWSSGLAGMRYEQYF. The DNA of the CDR3 is TGTGCCTGGAGTTCGGGACTAGCGGGGATGAGGTACGAGCAGTACTTC.

This clone was picked up one time. This chain joins TRBV19 and TRBJ2-2; D is unclear. From germline, CDR1 is LNHDA and CDR2 SQIVND (reference sequence). Between the trimmed V and J ends, which lost 0 bases and 9 bases, there was a span of 17 bases. The CDR3 is 16 amino acids. This chain's CDR3 is CASSIDLVRKRRELFF. CDR3 DNA: TGTGCCAGTAGTATAGATCTCGTGCGCAAGCGCCGGGAGCTGTTTTTT.

This clone appeared a single time. V usage is TRBV7-9 and J usage is TRBJ2-7; D gene ambiguous. V was cut by 5 bases and J by 6 bases, with 14 bases left in between. This CDR3 has 13 amino acids. Germline lookup yields CDR1 SEHNR and CDR2 FQNEAQ (reference sequence). The CDR3 DNA reads TGTGCCAGCAGCGCGCCTCGGAGTTCCGAGCAGTACTTC. This gives the protein CASSAPRSSEQYF.

This clone was detected a few times. This chain connects TRBV19 to TRBJ2-7; a weak D match, TRBD1 (7 bases). Germline CDR1 is LNHDA and CDR2 is SQIVND (reference sequence). The CDR3 has 13 amino acids. V dropped 5 bases and J dropped 5 bases, with 13 bases sitting between them. CDR3: CASSFAGGNEQYF. CDR3 nucleotides: TGTGCCAGTAGTTTCGCAGGGGGGAACGAGCAGTACTTC.

The rearrangement uses TRBV14 and TRBJ2-1; 7 bases align to TRBD2. The germline V gene encodes CDR1 SGHDN and CDR2 FVKESK. CDR3 size: 16 residues. After removal of 1 base from V and 6 bases from J, the junction contained 9 bases not matched to a gene. CDR3 loop: CASSQGPWEGPNEQFF. The CDR3 coding sequence is TGTGCCAGCAGCCAAGGACCGTGGGAGGGCCCCAATGAGCAGTTCTTC.

This clone has a single count. The chain carries TRBV27 and TRBJ2-3; 11 nucleotides line up with TRBD2. CDR3 length: 15 residues. The V and J ends lost 6 bases and 3 bases, in that order; junction bases with no gene match: 5. CDR1 and CDR2 from the germline V gene are MNHEY and SMNVEV (reference sequence). CDR3 sequence: CASRIAGGRTDTQYF. In nucleotides, the CDR3 is TGTGCCAGCAGAATAGCGGGAGGGAGGACAGATACGCAGTATTTT.

This sequence joins TRBV2 and TRBJ2-3, with no clear D. CDR1 SNHLY and CDR2 FYNNEI come from the germline V gene. This CDR3 comprises 15 residues. The V and J ends lost 10 bases and 0 bases respectively, with 17 bases between them. CDR3 in DNA: TGTGCCACCATTGGCACGGTGGCTAGCACAGATACGCAGTATTTT. Translating gives CATIGTVASTDTQYF. Together with reference TRBV2 and TRBJ2-3, the CDR3 gives the full variable domain: EPEVTQTPSHQVTQMGQEVILRCVPISNHLYFYWYRQILGQKVEFLVSFYNNEISEKSEIFDDQFSVERPDGSNFTLKIRSTKLEDSAMYFCATIGTVASTDTQYFGPGTRLTVL.

This clone was picked up one time. The CDR3 nucleotides are TGTGCCAGCAGTCCCATGACAGGGTCTAAGTACTATGGCTACACCTTC. Protein product: CASSPMTGSKYYGYTF. This chain links TRBV6-6 with TRBJ1-2, with 7 bases aligning to TRBD1. V dropped 5 bases and J dropped 3; count of bases not matched to a gene: 12. CDR3 length equals 16 residues. CDR1 MNHNY and CDR2 SVGAGI come from the germline V gene (reference sequence).

This chain uses TRBV5-4 with TRBJ1-3; 8 bases align to TRBD1. The CDR3 has 15 residues. Germline V gene lookup returns CDR1 SGHNT and CDR2 YYREEE (reference sequence). Trimming removed 2 bases from V and 0 bases from J; junction bases left unmatched: 1. The CDR3 loop reads CASSFGTGSGNTIYF. The CDR3 nucleotides read TGTGCCAGCAGCTTCGGGACAGGCTCTGGAAACACCATATATTTT.

This chain connects TRBV6-4 to TRBJ2-3; D call uncertain. CDR1 and CDR2 (germline): MRHNA, SNTAGT. The CDR3 extends over 13 amino acids. Trimming cost V 2 bases and J 6 bases, with 9 bases left between them. CDR3 in amino acids: CASSDGPVDTQYF. In DNA, the CDR3 is TGTGCCAGCAGTGACGGGCCCGTCGATACGCAGTATTTT.